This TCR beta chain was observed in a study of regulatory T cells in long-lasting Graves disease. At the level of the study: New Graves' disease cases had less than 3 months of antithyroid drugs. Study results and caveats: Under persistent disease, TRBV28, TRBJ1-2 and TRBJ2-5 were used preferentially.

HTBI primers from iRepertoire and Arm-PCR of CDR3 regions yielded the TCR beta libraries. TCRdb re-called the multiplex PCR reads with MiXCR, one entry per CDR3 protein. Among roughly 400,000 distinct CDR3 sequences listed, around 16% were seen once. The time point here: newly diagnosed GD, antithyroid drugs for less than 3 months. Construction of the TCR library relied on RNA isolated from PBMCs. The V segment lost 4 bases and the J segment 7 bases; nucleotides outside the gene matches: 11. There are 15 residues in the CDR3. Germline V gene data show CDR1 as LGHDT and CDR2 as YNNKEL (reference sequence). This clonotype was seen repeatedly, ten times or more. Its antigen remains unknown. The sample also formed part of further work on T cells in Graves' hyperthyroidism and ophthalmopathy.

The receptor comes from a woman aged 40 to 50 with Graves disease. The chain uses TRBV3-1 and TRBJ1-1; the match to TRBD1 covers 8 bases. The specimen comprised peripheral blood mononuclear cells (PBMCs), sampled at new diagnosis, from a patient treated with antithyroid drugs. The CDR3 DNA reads TGTGCCAGCAGCCCCGGGGACAGGAGGGGGATTGAAGCTTTCTTT. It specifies CASSPGDRRGIEAFF.